Each of the 12 T cell receptor beta chains below was sequenced from the same sample in a study of post-analysis software for immune sequencing data. The antigens these receptors bind are not known. TCR beta libraries were prepared from cDNA with unique molecular identifiers. In TCRdb, the PCR reads were re-called with MiXCR into one record per CDR3 protein. Of hundreds of thousands of distinct CDR3 sequences in the sample, roughly 40% were seen once. Overall study results and limits: In patients, about 5 TRBV segments were more frequent than in controls, with TRBV5-6, TRBV5-1 and TRBV20-1 among them.

The material sequenced was blood. The source is a girl between 10 and 17 years old with multiple sclerosis.

The chain recombines TRBV20-1 with TRBJ1-2; tentative D call: TRBD1 (5 bases). With 6 bases removed from V and 3 bases from J, the gap between germline ends came to 11 bases. The germline V gene has CDR1 DFQATT and CDR2 SNEGSKA (reference sequence). CDR3 length equals 12 residues. The CDR3 sequence is CSAGGEYYGYTF. The CDR3 coding sequence is TGCAGTGCCGGGGGAGAGTACTATGGCTACACCTTC.

The chain is built from TRBV4-1 and TRBJ1-4, with unresolved D. The CDR3 is 13 amino acids. The V end lost 2 bases, the J end lost 8 bases, and 9 bases lay between the germline ends. The germline gives CDR1 MGHRA, CDR2 YSYEKL. The CDR3 DNA sequence: TGCGCCAGCAGCCAACTGCCGGGGGAAAAACTGTTTTTT. Protein sequence: CASSQLPGEKLFF.

This clonotype has only a few counts. The rearrangement joins TRBV5-5 to TRBJ2-1; a weak D match, TRBD2 (6 bases). Germline values: CDR1 SGHKS, CDR2 YYEKEE (reference sequence). Trimming shortened V by 4 bases and J by 8 bases, and 10 bases separated the two germline ends. This CDR3 contains 12 residues. CDR3 loop: CASSTWRDEQFF. The CDR3 DNA reads as TGTGCCAGCAGCACGTGGAGGGATGAGCAGTTCTTC.

This clonotype was seen repeatedly, ten times or more. This chain connects TRBV5-1 to TRBJ2-7; D remains ambiguous. The CDR3 has 12 amino acids. Germline V gives CDR1 SGHRS, CDR2 YFSETQ. Trimming removed 4 bases from V and 6 bases from J, with 11 bases in between. CDR3 sequence (DNA): TGCGCCAGCAGCGCCCCCCAGACCGAGCAGTACTTC. Amino acid sequence: CASSAPQTEQYF.

The rearrangement joins TRBV20-1 to TRBJ2-5; 7 nucleotides agree with TRBD1. Near its end, the DNA agrees better with TRBJ2-7, so the J call may be wrong. The CDR3 runs 15 residues. Germline assignment: CDR1 DFQATT and CDR2 SNEGSKA (reference sequence). CDR3 in amino acids: CSARDPDRLTYEQYF. CDR3 DNA sequence: TGCAGTGCTAGAGATCCGGACAGGTTGACCTACGAGCAGTACTTC.

This clonotype came up a few times. This chain uses TRBV13 with TRBJ2-5; D perhaps matches TRBD2 (5 bases). CDR1 PRHDT and CDR2 FYEKMQ come from the germline V gene (reference sequence). Trimming removed 3 bases at V and 11 bases at J, with 25 bases between. This CDR3 is built from 16 residues. The CDR3 DNA is TGTGCCAGCAGCTTGCCTTCTGGGCGGGCACGTGGAGAGCAGTACTTC. Translating it yields CASSLPSGRARGEQYF.

The CDR3 region has the DNA TGTGCCATCAGCCCCAGCTTAGGGGACACTGAAGCTTTCTTT. This encodes CAISPSLGDTEAFF. The chain has TRBV10-3 and TRBJ1-1; TRBD1 is a possible D gene (5 bases). There are 14 residues in the CDR3. Per the germline V gene, CDR1 is ENHRY and CDR2 is SYGVKD. The germline V and J ends were trimmed by 6 bases and 3 bases, with 14 bases remaining between them.

The V gene is TRBV7-9, the J gene TRBJ1-4; D not certain. The CDR3 has 16 residues. Germline assignment: CDR1 SEHNR and CDR2 FQNEAQ (reference sequence). Trimming shortened V by 6 bases and J by 5 bases, and 19 bases separated the two germline ends. CDR3 loop: CASRPWEDGRNEKLFF. The CDR3 nucleotides read TGTGCCAGCAGGCCGTGGGAAGACGGGAGAAATGAAAAACTGTTTTTT.

This clonotype showed up just a few times. Its ends do not fully match the called genes, so a read error is possible. The rearrangement joins TRBV7-7 to TRBJ2-1; 8 bases fit TRBD2. Germline loops: CDR1 SSHAT, CDR2 FNYEAQ (reference sequence). There are 14 residues in the CDR3. CDR3 loop: CASSTSGSDNEQFF. CDR3 DNA: TGTGCTAGCAGCACCAGCGGGAGTGACAATGAGCAGTTCTTC.

This sequence joins TRBV20-1 and TRBJ1-1; D is perhaps TRBD1 (6 bases). CDR1 and CDR2 from the germline V gene are DFQATT and SNEGSKA (reference sequence). The CDR3 contains 12 residues. Trimming removed 6 bases from V and 2 bases from J, with 10 bases in between. CDR3 sequence: CSATGQNTEAFF. The CDR3, as DNA: TGCAGTGCCACGGGACAAAACACTGAAGCTTTCTTT.

The rearrangement links TRBV2 to TRBJ2-5; weak D call: TRBD2 (5 bases). CDR1 and CDR2 from the germline V gene are SNHLY and FYNNEI. V lost 1 base, J lost 4 bases, and 16 bases lay in between. This CDR3 region has 16 residues. CDR3 region: CASSEGFGFAGETQYF. CDR3 in DNA: TGTGCCAGCAGTGAAGGATTCGGGTTCGCGGGAGAGACCCAGTACTTC. The variable domain in full, with the rest retrieved from reference TRBV2 and TRBJ2-5, is EPEVTQTPSHQVTQMGQEVILRCVPISNHLYFYWYRQILGQKVEFLVSFYNNEISEKSEIFDDQFSVERPDGSNFTLKIRSTKLEDSAMYFCASSEGFGFAGETQYFGPGTRLLVL.

This clonotype appeared a few times. The chain uses TRBV5-1 and TRBJ2-1; D perhaps matches TRBD2 (5 bases). Trimming removed 0 bases from V and 0 bases from J, with 13 bases in between. CDR3 length: 17 residues. Germline-derived CDR1 and CDR2 are SGHRS and YFSETQ. The CDR3 nucleotides read TGCGCCAGCAGCTTGGCCACGAAGCGGACCTCCTACAATGAGCAGTTCTTC. Encoded protein: CASSLATKRTSYNEQFF.